This T cell receptor beta chain originates from a study of T-cell memory formation after mild COVID-19. Study observations and caveats: There was a balanced CD4/CD8 profile in clones contracting day 15 to 85, and later expanders leaned CD4+. Unconfirmed was the SARS-CoV-2 specificity of second-wave clones that peaked on day 37.

This clonotype was detected many times. Its antigen is unidentified. Via MiXCR, TCRdb re-called the 5' RACE reads, giving one row per CDR3 protein. This sample has 540,000 or so distinct CDR3 sequences, with about 20% found just once. The germline V gene has CDR1 MNHEY and CDR2 SVGEGT. The CDR3 consists of 12 residues. V was shortened by 2 bases and J by 4 bases, with 3 bases between the two germline ends. This chain joins TRBV6-2 or TRBV6-3 and TRBJ1-5, with D uncertain. This clonotype was sampled from an adult woman who had mild COVID-19 (a few samples of this study predate the infection). Cell type and time point are not known. Sequenced input: PBMCs or a T cell subset sorted from them (not recorded which). This CDR3 is CASSYGNQPQHF. The CDR3 DNA reads TGTGCCAGCAGTTACGGGAATCAGCCCCAGCATTTT.